The 14 T cell receptor beta chains listed next were all sequenced from one sample in a study of T cells after yellow fever vaccination. TCRdb redid the calling of the 5' RACE reads with MiXCR, one entry per CDR3 protein. The sample lists around 180,000 distinct CDR3 sequences; about 6.2% were seen once. The source was CD4+ T cells sorted from PBMCs, collected on the day of the first yellow fever vaccination. The receptors originated from a man aged 18 to 35 who received the YFV17D yellow fever vaccine.

The sample holds many counts of this clonotype. This chain links TRBV11-1 with TRBJ1-1; D remains ambiguous. The CDR3 covers 14 residues. The V gene lost 3 bases and the J gene lost 1 base, with 9 bases spanning the gap. Germline CDR1 and CDR2: SGHAT and FQDESV (reference sequence). CDR3: CASSFWTGNTEAFF. CDR3 nucleotides: TGTGCCAGCAGCTTTTGGACGGGGAACACTGAAGCTTTCTTT.

At least ten counts were recorded for this clonotype. The chain carries TRBV5-1 and TRBJ1-4, with no clear D. There are 11 residues in the CDR3. Germline CDR1 is SGHRS and CDR2 is YFSETQ. V gave up 3 bases and J gave up 8 bases, with 5 bases separating them. The CDR3 DNA is TGCGCCAGCAGCTCCGAAGAAAAACTGTTTTTT. Protein: CASSSEEKLFF.

This clonotype was picked up many times. The chain links TRBV5-1 to TRBJ2-7, with D uncertain. Germline lookup yields CDR1 SGHRS and CDR2 YFSETQ. Trimming took 0 bases from V and 9 from J, leaving 7 bases between them. The CDR3 totals 11 residues. CDR3 DNA: TGCGCCAGCAGCTTGGGAGTTGGGCAGTACTTC. Protein sequence: CASSLGVGQYF.

This clonotype was detected a few times. This chain joins TRBV28 and TRBJ1-2, with TRBD1 identical over 12 bases. This CDR3 has 13 residues. The V gene end was trimmed by 6 bases and the J gene end by 7 bases; junction bases not matched to a gene: 3. Germline CDR1 MDHEN, CDR2 SYDVKM. The CDR3 coding sequence is TGTGCCAGCAGACCGGGACAGGGGGCTGGCTACACCTTC. It translates to CASRPGQGAGYTF.

This clonotype has at least ten counts. V gene TRBV7-3 combines with J gene TRBJ1-1; D unresolved. V lost 4 bases and J lost 4, with 13 bases in between. The CDR3 contains 14 residues. Germline V gene sequence: CDR1 SGHTA, CDR2 FQGTGA. As DNA, the CDR3 is TGTGCCAGCAGCTCCATGGGGTGGAGCACTGAAGCTTTCTTT. It encodes CASSSMGWSTEAFF.

This clonotype was observed at least ten times. The V and J genes are TRBV5-1 and TRBJ2-7, with D unclear. CDR1 SGHRS and CDR2 YFSETQ come from the germline V gene. The V end was cut by 0 bases, the J end by 2 bases, with 18 bases between. The CDR3 contains 17 residues. The CDR3 region is CASSLEPTRYSPYEQYF. CDR3 sequence (DNA): TGCGCCAGCAGCTTGGAGCCCACAAGGTACAGCCCCTACGAGCAGTACTTC.

This clonotype was detected many times. The gene calls are TRBV5-1 and TRBJ1-3; D unclear. Looked up from germline, CDR1 is SGHRS and CDR2 is YFSETQ. V lost 0 bases and J 2 bases, leaving 9 bases between the germline ends. The CDR3 sequence is 15 residues long. In nucleotides, the CDR3 is TGCGCCAGCAGCTTGGGGGGAGTTACTGGAAACACCATATATTTT. This translates into CASSLGGVTGNTIYF. The complete variable domain, with remaining parts taken from reference TRBV5-1 and TRBJ1-3, reads KAGVTQTPRYLIKTRGQQVTLSCSPISGHRSVSWYQQTPGQGLQFLFEYFSETQRNKGNFPGRFSGRQFSNSRSEMNVSTLELGDSALYLCASSLGGVTGNTIYFGEGSWLTVV.

This clonotype was observed many times. The V call is TRBV20-1, the J call TRBJ1-1; the D gene is possibly TRBD1 (5 bases). Germline V gene sequence: CDR1 DFQATT, CDR2 SNEGSKA (reference sequence). The length of the CDR3 is 13 residues. The V and J ends lost 2 bases and 7 bases respectively, with 14 bases between them. Written as DNA, the CDR3 is TGCAGTGCTAGATCGAGGGGCACGCTTGAAGCTTTCTTT. This translates into CSARSRGTLEAFF.

This clonotype was picked up a small number of times. This chain connects TRBV28 to TRBJ2-5, with D unclear. Germline CDR1 MDHEN, CDR2 SYDVKM. The CDR3 runs 13 residues. With 2 bases removed from V and 4 bases from J, the gap between germline ends came to 8 bases. DNA of the CDR3: TGTGCCAGCAGTTTAAGTGACCGAGAGACCCAGTACTTC. This codes for CASSLSDRETQYF.

In its sample, this clonotype was seen a few times. The chain joins TRBV18 to TRBJ1-6; no definite D call. The CDR3 runs 15 residues. Trimming pared 3 bases from V and 0 bases from J, leaving 6 bases between. Germline CDR1 KGHSH, CDR2 LQKENI. CDR3 coding DNA: TGTGCCAGCTCACCTGCGGTCTCCTATAATTCACCCCTCCACTTT. Amino acids: CASSPAVSYNSPLHF.

This rearrangement joins TRBV4-2 to TRBJ2-3; TRBD2 matches at 10 bases. The V gene end was trimmed by 9 bases and the J gene end by 1 base; junction bases not matched to a gene: 7. Germline lookup yields CDR1 LGHNA and CDR2 YNFKEQ. The CDR3 is 15 residues long. This chain's CDR3 is CARGPGTSGTDTQYF. The CDR3 DNA sequence: TGTGCCAGGGGCCCCGGGACTAGCGGCACAGATACGCAGTATTTT.

This clonotype was seen at least ten times. The rearrangement joins TRBV12-3 or TRBV12-4 to TRBJ1-1, with no clear D. CDR3 length equals 12 residues. V lost 5 bases, J lost 4 bases, and 8 bases lay in between. The CDR3 reads CASSLQFTEAFF. DNA for the CDR3: TGTGCCAGCAGTCTACAGTTCACTGAAGCTTTCTTT.

The V call is TRBV6-2 or TRBV6-3, the J call TRBJ2-2; tentatively, D is TRBD1 (6 bases). The CDR3 loop spans 15 amino acids. Germline-derived CDR1 and CDR2 are MNHEY and SVGEGT. Trimming shortened V by 6 bases and J by 6 bases, and 17 bases separated the two germline ends. The CDR3 DNA reads TGTGCCAGCAGCACAGGGTTGGGATCGGCCGGGGAGCTGTTTTTT. It codes for CASSTGLGSAGELFF.

This clonotype was seen repeatedly, ten times or more. V and J are TRBV12-3 or TRBV12-4 and TRBJ2-1, with TRBD1 matching over 9 bases. CDR3 size: 12 residues. The ends lost 7 bases at V and 14 bases at J; junction bases unmatched: 9. CDR3 sequence: CASTAQGTGKFF. The CDR3 nucleotides are TGTGCCAGCACCGCTCAGGGGACAGGGAAGTTCTTC.